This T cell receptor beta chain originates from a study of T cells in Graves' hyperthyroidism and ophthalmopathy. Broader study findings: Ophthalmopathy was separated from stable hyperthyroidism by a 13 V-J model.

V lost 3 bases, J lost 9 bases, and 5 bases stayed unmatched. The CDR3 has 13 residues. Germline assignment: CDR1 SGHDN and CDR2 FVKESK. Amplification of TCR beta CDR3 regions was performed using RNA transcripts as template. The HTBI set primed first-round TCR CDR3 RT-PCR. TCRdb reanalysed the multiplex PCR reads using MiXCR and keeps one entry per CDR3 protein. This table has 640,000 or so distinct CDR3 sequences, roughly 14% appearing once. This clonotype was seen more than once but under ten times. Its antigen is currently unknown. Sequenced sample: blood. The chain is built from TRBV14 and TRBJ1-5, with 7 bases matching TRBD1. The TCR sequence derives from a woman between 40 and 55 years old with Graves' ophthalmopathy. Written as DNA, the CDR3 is TGTGCCAGCAGCCAGGACAGGTTCGGGCCCCAGCATTTT. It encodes CASSQDRFGPQHF.